Sequencing of this T cell receptor (beta chain) was carried out in a study of OX40 agonist ivuxolimab in advanced cancers. The germline CDR1 and CDR2 sequences are SGHNT and YYREEE (reference sequence). Trimming removed 5 bases from V and 2 bases from J, with 22 bases in between. This CDR3 is built from 17 residues. Clones were sequenced by immunoSEQ multiplex PCR, and TCRdb holds only the in-frame ones, with some missing. The repertoire consists of around 100,000 clones, with roughly 89% occurring once and the leading ten covering approximately 0.16%. Sample: CD4+ or CD8+ T cells sorted from blood, taken in a trial of the OX40 agonist ivuxolimab. The chain is built from TRBV5-4 and TRBJ1-2, with a tentative D call TRBD1 (6 bases). The receptor was derived from an adult with an advanced solid tumor such as melanoma, head and neck, liver or kidney cancer. This CDR3 reads CASSPAWLGAANYGYTF. The CDR3 DNA reads TGTGCCAGCAGTCCCGCATGGTTGGGGGCCGCGAACTATGGCTACACCTTC.